This T cell receptor beta chain was sequenced during a study of control samples from healthy donors and cancer patients. The assay was immunoSEQ multiplex PCR, and TCRdb's table has in-frame clones only and misses some. The table has more than 150,000 clones, 92% seen once. Points on this clone: Other DNA sequences in the same sample also yield this CDR3.

V was clipped by 1 base and J by 5 bases; unmatched bases: 6. Germline assignment: CDR1 MGHRA and CDR2 YSYEKL. The CDR3 consists of 18 residues. V usage is TRBV4-1 and J usage is TRBJ2-2, with 14 bases that match TRBD2. The sample comprised blood. This receptor was identified in a young woman in good health. CDR3 DNA: TGCGCCAGCAGCCAAGCGGGACTAGCGGGAGTAGGGACCGGGGAGCTGTTTTTT. It is translated as CASSQAGLAGVGTGELFF.